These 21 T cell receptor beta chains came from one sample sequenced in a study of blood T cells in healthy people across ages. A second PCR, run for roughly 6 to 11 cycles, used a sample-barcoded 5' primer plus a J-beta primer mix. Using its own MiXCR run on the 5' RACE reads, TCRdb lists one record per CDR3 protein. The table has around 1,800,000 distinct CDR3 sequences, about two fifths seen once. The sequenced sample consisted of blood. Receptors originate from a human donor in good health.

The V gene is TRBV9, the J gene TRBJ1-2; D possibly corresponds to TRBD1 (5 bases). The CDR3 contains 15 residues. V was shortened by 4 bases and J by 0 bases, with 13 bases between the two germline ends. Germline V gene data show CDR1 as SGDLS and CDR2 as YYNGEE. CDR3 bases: TGTGCCAGCAGCTCACACCTGGGGCCTAACTATGGCTACACCTTC. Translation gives CASSSHLGPNYGYTF.

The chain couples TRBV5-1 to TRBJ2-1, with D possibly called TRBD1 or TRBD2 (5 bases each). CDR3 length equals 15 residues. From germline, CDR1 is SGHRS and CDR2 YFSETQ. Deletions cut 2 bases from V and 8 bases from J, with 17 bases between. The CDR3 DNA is TGCGCCAGCAGCTTAGTAGGGACGGCCGGGGATGAGCAGTTCTTC. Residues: CASSLVGTAGDEQFF.

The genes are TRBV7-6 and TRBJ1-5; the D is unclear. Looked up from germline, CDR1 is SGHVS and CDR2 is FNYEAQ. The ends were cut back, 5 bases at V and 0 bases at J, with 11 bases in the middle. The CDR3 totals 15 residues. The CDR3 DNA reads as TGTGCCAGCAGCCTAGTTAGGAGTAGCAATCAGCCCCAGCATTTT. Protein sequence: CASSLVRSSNQPQHF.

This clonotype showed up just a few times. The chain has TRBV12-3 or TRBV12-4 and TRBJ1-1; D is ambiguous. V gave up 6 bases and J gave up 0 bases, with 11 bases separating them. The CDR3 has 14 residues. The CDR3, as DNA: TGTGCCAGCAGCCAGACGGGGATGAACACTGAAGCTTTCTTT. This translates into CASSQTGMNTEAFF.

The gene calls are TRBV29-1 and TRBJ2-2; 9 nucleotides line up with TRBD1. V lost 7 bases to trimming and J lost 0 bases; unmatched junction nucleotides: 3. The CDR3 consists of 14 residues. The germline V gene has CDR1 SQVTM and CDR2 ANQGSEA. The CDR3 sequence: CSGGTGTNTGELFF. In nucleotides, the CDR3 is TGCAGCGGTGGGACAGGGACGAACACCGGGGAGCTGTTTTTT.

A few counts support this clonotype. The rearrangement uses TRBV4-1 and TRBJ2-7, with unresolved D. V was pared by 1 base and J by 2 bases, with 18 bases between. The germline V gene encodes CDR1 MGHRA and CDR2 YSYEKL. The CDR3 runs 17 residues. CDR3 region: CASSQGGTPTQTYEQYF. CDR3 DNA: TGCGCCAGCAGCCAAGGAGGTACCCCGACCCAGACCTACGAGCAGTACTTC.

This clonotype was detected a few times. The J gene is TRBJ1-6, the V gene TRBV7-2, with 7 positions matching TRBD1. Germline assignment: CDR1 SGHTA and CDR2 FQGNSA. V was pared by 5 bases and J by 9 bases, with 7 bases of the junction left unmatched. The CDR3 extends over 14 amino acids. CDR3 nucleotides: TGTGCCAGCAGCGACCGAAGGACAGGTTCACCCCTCCACTTT. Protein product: CASSDRRTGSPLHF. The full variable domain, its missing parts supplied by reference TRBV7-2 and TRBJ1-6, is GAGVSQSPSNKVTEKGKDVELRCDPISGHTALYWYRQSLGQGLEFLIYFQGNSAPDKSGLPSDRFSAERTGGSVSTLTIQRTQQEDSAVYLCASSDRRTGSPLHFGNGTRLTVT.

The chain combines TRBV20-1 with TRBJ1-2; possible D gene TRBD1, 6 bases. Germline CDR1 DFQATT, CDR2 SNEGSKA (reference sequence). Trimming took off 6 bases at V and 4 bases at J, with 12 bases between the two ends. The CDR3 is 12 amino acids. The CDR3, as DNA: TGCAGTGCCGAGGGGGTTACCTATGGCTACACCTTC. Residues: CSAEGVTYGYTF.

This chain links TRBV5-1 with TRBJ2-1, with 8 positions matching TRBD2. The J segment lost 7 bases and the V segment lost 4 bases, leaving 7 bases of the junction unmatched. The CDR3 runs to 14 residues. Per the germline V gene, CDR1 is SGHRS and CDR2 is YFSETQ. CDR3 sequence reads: CASSGRGGLNEQFF. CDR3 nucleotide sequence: TGCGCCAGCAGCGGGCGCGGGGGGTTGAATGAGCAGTTCTTC.

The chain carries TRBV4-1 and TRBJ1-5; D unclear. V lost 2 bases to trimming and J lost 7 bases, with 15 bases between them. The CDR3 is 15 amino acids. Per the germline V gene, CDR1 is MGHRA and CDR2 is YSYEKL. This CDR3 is CASSQNDWGTQPQHF. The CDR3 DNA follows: TGCGCCAGCAGCCAAAACGATTGGGGTACCCAGCCCCAGCATTTT.

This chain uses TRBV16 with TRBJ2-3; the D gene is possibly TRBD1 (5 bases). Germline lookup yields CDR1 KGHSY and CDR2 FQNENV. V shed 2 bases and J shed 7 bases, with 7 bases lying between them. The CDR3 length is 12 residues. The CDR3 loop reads CASSQRQYTQYF. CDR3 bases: TGTGCCAGCAGCCAACGACAGTATACGCAGTATTTT.

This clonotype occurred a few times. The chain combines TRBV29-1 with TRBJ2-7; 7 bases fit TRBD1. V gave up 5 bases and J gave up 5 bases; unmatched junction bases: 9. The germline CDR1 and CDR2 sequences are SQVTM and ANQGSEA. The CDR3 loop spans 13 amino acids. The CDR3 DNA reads TGCAGCGTTAGTGACAGGGCTTTCGACGAGCAGTACTTC. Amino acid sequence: CSVSDRAFDEQYF.

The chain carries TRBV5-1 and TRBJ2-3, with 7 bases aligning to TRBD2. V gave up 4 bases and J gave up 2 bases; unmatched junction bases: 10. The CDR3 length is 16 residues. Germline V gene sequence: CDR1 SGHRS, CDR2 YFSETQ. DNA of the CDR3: TGCGCCAGCAGCCATGGGATTAGCGGGTACACAGATACGCAGTATTTT. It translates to CASSHGISGYTDTQYF. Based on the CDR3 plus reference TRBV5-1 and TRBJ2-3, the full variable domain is KAGVTQTPRYLIKTRGQQVTLSCSPISGHRSVSWYQQTPGQGLQFLFEYFSETQRNKGNFPGRFSGRQFSNSRSEMNVSTLELGDSALYLCASSHGISGYTDTQYFGPGTRLTVL.

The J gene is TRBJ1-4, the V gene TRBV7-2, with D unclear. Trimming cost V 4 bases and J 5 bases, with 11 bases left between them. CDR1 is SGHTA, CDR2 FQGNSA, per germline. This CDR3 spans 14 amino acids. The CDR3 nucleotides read TGTGCCAGCAGCTCCCTGGACCGAAATGAAAAACTGTTTTTT. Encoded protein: CASSSLDRNEKLFF. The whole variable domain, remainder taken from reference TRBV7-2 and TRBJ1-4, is GAGVSQSPSNKVTEKGKDVELRCDPISGHTALYWYRQSLGQGLEFLIYFQGNSAPDKSGLPSDRFSAERTGGSVSTLTIQRTQQEDSAVYLCASSSLDRNEKLFFGSGTQLSVL.

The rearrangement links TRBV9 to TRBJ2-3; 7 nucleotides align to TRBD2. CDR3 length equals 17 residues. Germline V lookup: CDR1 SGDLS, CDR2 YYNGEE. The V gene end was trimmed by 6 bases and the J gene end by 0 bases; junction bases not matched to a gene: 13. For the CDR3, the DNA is TGTGCCAGCACCACCGAGGGGACTACATCTAGCACAGATACGCAGTATTTT. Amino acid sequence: CASTTEGTTSSTDTQYF.

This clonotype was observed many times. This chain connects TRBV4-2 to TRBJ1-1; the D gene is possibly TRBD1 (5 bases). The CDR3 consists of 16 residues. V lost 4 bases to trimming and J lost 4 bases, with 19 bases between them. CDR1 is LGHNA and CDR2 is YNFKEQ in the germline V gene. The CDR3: CASSPSVWGGGTEAFF. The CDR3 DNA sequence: TGTGCCAGCAGCCCCTCCGTCTGGGGCGGGGGCACTGAAGCTTTCTTT.

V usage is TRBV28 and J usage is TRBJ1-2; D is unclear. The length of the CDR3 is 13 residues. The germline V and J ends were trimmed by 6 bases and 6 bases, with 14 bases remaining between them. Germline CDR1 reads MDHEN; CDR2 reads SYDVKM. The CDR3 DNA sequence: TGTGCCAGCAGGAGAAAGCAGGCTAATGGCTACACCTTC. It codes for CASRRKQANGYTF.

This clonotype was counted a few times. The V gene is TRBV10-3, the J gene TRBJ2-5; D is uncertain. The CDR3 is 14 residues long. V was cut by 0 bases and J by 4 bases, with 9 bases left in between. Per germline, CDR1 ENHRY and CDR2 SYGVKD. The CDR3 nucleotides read TGTGCCATCAGTGAGTCGGGATCGCCAGAGACCCAGTACTTC. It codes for CAISESGSPETQYF.

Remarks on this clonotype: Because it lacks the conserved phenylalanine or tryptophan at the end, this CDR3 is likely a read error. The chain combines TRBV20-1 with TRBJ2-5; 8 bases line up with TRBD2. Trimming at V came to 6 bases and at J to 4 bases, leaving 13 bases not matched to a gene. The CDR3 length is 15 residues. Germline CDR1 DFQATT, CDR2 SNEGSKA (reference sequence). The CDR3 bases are TGCAGTGCCCCGTTAGCGCGGGGGGCGGGAGAGACCCAGTACTGC. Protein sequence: CSAPLARGAGETQYC.

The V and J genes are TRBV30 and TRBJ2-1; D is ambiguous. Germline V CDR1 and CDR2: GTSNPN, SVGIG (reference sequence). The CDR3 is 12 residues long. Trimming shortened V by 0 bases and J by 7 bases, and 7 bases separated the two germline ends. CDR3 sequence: CAWSVQGNEQFF. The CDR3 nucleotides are TGTGCCTGGAGTGTACAAGGTAATGAGCAGTTCTTC.

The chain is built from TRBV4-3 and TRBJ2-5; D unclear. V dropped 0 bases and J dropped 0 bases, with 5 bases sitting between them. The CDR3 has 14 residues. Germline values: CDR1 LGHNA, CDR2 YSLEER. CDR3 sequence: CASSQDFDQETQYF. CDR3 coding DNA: TGCGCCAGCAGCCAAGACTTCGACCAAGAGACCCAGTACTTC.